This T cell receptor beta chain was captured in a study of beta chain features in type 1 diabetes. Study results and caveats: Junctions at VDJ sites from type 1 diabetes patients had fewer insertions and more deletions.

This clone showed up just a few times. Its antigen is not known. Germline V lookup: CDR1 SNHLY, CDR2 FYNNEI. V was cut by 2 bases and J by 2 bases, with 10 bases left in between. The CDR3 extends over 15 amino acids. Investigators reverse transcribed all isolated RNA, so they sequenced expressed TCRB transcripts. TCRdb's copy holds only in-frame clones and misses some; the assay was immunoSEQ multiplex PCR. This repertoire shows 330,000 or so clones, about 15% found once; its top ten account for about 6.6%. The source is a man aged 25-40 years in good health. V gene TRBV2 combines with J gene TRBJ1-5; D may be TRBD1 (5 bases). Sequencing was carried out using central memory CD4+ T cells from blood. The CDR3 DNA reads as TGTGCCAGCAGTGAATACCGGGGGGGCAATCAGCCCCAGCATTTT. Protein sequence: CASSEYRGGNQPQHF.